A selection of T cell receptor beta chains follows, all from one sample in a study of cytomegalovirus exposure and HLA in healthy donors. Profiled with immunoSEQ multiplex PCR; TCRdb holds only in-frame clones, not every one. Among 150,000 to 200,000 clones listed, 70% to 90% were seen once. The sequencing sample was made of PBMCs. These receptors all come from a woman aged 25-40 years in good health and CMV-seronegative. CDR3s include the opening cysteine and the closing phenylalanine or tryptophan. Each record gives: V gene, J gene, clone size, D gene, CDR3 DNA, CDR3 protein. D genes are given only for firm matches. Clone size is given for some rows only: seen once, a few or many times, or a class if the clone is expanded.

V gene: TRBV11-2
J gene: TRBJ2-7
clone size: NA
D gene: NA
CDR3 DNA: TGTGCCAGCAGCCCCCCCGGCTACGAGCAGTACTTC
CDR3 protein: CASSPPGYEQYF

V gene: TRBV7-9
J gene: TRBJ1-1
clone size: NA
D gene: TRBD1
CDR3 DNA: TGTGCCAGCAGAGAACGAGGGACAGCTTGGAACACTGAAGCTTTCTTT
CDR3 protein: CASRERGTAWNTEAFF

V gene: TRBV5-1
J gene: TRBJ2-2
clone size: NA
D gene: NA
CDR3 DNA: TGCGCCAGCAGCTTGGCTAAAACTCCCCCATCCGGGGAGCTGTTTTTT
CDR3 protein: CASSLAKTPPSGELFF

V gene: TRBV19
J gene: TRBJ2-1
clone size: once
D gene: TRBD2
CDR3 DNA: TGTGCCAGTAGTATGGGAGCGGGAGGGCCCTACAATGAGCAGTTCTTC
CDR3 protein: CASSMGAGGPYNEQFF

V gene: TRBV5-4
J gene: TRBJ2-2
clone size: NA
D gene: NA
CDR3 DNA: TGTGCCAGCAGCTATCAAAACCGGGACTCCGTCACCGGGGAGCTGTTTTTT
CDR3 protein: CASSYQNRDSVTGELFF

V gene: TRBV13
J gene: TRBJ1-2
clone size: once
D gene: TRBD1
CDR3 DNA: TGTGCCAGCAGCAAAAGTGCTCCGGGACAGGGTCACTATGGCTACACCTTC
CDR3 protein: CASSKSAPGQGHYGYTF

V gene: TRBV7-2
J gene: TRBJ2-1
clone size: NA
D gene: TRBD1
CDR3 DNA: TGTGCCAGCAGCTCGAGTCCGGACAGGGGTGGTGTGGATGAGCAGTTCTTC
CDR3 protein: CASSSSPDRGGVDEQFF

V gene: TRBV28
J gene: TRBJ2-5
clone size: NA
D gene: NA
CDR3 DNA: TGTGCCAGCAGGCTTTCGATCGAAGAGACCCAGTACTTC
CDR3 protein: CASRLSIEETQYF

V gene: TRBV7-9
J gene: TRBJ2-7
clone size: NA
D gene: NA
CDR3 DNA: TGTGCCAGCAGCTCCCGGGACGGCTACGAGCAGTACTTC
CDR3 protein: CASSSRDGYEQYF

V gene: TRBV7-2
J gene: TRBJ2-1
clone size: NA
D gene: NA
CDR3 DNA: TGTGCCAGCAGTCCGTCTGCCAATGAGCAGTTCTTC
CDR3 protein: CASSPSANEQFF

V gene: TRBV9
J gene: TRBJ2-7
clone size: NA
D gene: TRBD2
CDR3 DNA: TGTGCCAGCAGTGCGGGGGGGCGCGAGCAGTACTTC
CDR3 protein: CASSAGGREQYF

V gene: TRBV27
J gene: TRBJ1-1
clone size: NA
D gene: TRBD1
CDR3 DNA: TGTGCCAGCAGTTTCAAGACAGGGGGTGGGAACACTGAAGCTTTCTTT
CDR3 protein: CASSFKTGGGNTEAFF

V gene: TRBV10-3
J gene: TRBJ1-2
clone size: NA
D gene: TRBD1
CDR3 DNA: TGTGCCATCAGAGCCGGACAGGGGGTTCACTATGGCTACACCTTC
CDR3 protein: CAIRAGQGVHYGYTF

V gene: TRBV6-6
J gene: TRBJ1-1
clone size: NA
D gene: TRBD1
CDR3 DNA: TGTGCCAGCAGTTATGTGACAGGGTCGAACCCCACTGAAGCTTTCTTT
CDR3 protein: CASSYVTGSNPTEAFF

V gene: TRBV27
J gene: TRBJ1-1
clone size: few
D gene: NA
CDR3 DNA: TGTGCCAGCAGTTTTTCTATCGGGGGTTTGAGCACTGAAGCTTTCTTT
CDR3 protein: CASSFSIGGLSTEAFF

V gene: TRBV29-1
J gene: TRBJ2-7
clone size: NA
D gene: NA
CDR3 DNA: TGCAGCGTGTCAGGCGGGCAGAGCTCCTACGGGCAGTACTTC
CDR3 protein: CSVSGGQSSYGQYF

V gene: TRBV30
J gene: TRBJ1-5
clone size: once
D gene: NA
CDR3 DNA: TGTGCCTGGAGTGTCCTAGGCGCTCAGCCCCAGCATTTT
CDR3 protein: CAWSVLGAQPQHF

V gene: TRBV19
J gene: TRBJ1-5
clone size: NA
D gene: NA
CDR3 DNA: TGTGCCAGTAGTATCCGAACGGGGGGCGCTAATCAGCCCCAGCATTTT
CDR3 protein: CASSIRTGGANQPQHF

V gene: TRBV7-9
J gene: TRBJ1-5
clone size: NA
D gene: NA
CDR3 DNA: TGTGCCAGCAGCTTAGTAGGTCAGCCCCAGCATTTT
CDR3 protein: CASSLVGQPQHF

V gene: TRBV5-1
J gene: TRBJ2-2
clone size: NA
D gene: TRBD2
CDR3 DNA: TGCGCCAGCAGCTTGACTAGCGGGGGGACCGGGGAGCTGTTTTTT
CDR3 protein: CASSLTSGGTGELFF

V gene: TRBV9
J gene: TRBJ2-1
clone size: NA
D gene: NA
CDR3 DNA: TGTGCCAGCAGCGTTAGAGTAAACAATGAGCAGTTCTTC
CDR3 protein: CASSVRVNNEQFF

V gene: TRBV4-1
J gene: TRBJ1-2
clone size: few
D gene: NA
CDR3 DNA: TGCGCCAGCAGCGAAGGACCGGCTGTAAACGGCTACACCTTC
CDR3 protein: CASSEGPAVNGYTF

V gene: TRBV9
J gene: TRBJ2-3
clone size: NA
D gene: NA
CDR3 DNA: TGTGCCAGCAGCGTCCGAGGGGGTCCAGAATATACGCAGTATTTT
CDR3 protein: CASSVRGGPEYTQYF

V gene: TRBV6-1
J gene: TRBJ1-4
clone size: once
D gene: NA
CDR3 DNA: TGTGCCAGCAGTGTCCCCAGGGGTTCCAATGAAAAACTGTTTTTT
CDR3 protein: CASSVPRGSNEKLFF

V gene: TRBV9
J gene: TRBJ2-1
clone size: NA
D gene: TRBD2
CDR3 DNA: TGTGCCAGCAGCGTGGCGGCTAGCGGGATCTACAATGAGCAGTTCTTC
CDR3 protein: CASSVAASGIYNEQFF

V gene: TRBV4-2
J gene: TRBJ2-7
clone size: NA
D gene: NA
CDR3 DNA: TGTGCCAGCAGCCAATCCCGGGACGCAACCTACGAGCAGTACTTC
CDR3 protein: CASSQSRDATYEQYF

V gene: TRBV27
J gene: TRBJ1-4
clone size: NA
D gene: TRBD1
CDR3 DNA: TGTGCCAGCAGGGGGACAGGCCTTGGGGAAAAACTGTTTTTT
CDR3 protein: CASRGTGLGEKLFF

V gene: TRBV5-1
J gene: TRBJ2-1
clone size: NA
D gene: TRBD2
CDR3 DNA: TGCGCCAGCAGCTTGACCGGGACTAGCGAGAATGAGCAGTTCTTC
CDR3 protein: CASSLTGTSENEQFF

V gene: TRBV9
J gene: TRBJ2-1
clone size: NA
D gene: NA
CDR3 DNA: TGTGCCAGCAGCGTCGATAGTTGGGGTGAGCAGTTCTTC
CDR3 protein: CASSVDSWGEQFF